One and the same sample provided the 20 T cell receptor beta chains below, sequenced in a study of blood T cell repertoires in COVID-19. Generated by immunoSEQ multiplex PCR, the TCRdb table keeps only in-frame clones and is missing some. The repertoire consists of over 95,000 clones, with around 85% occurring once and the leading ten covering about 13%. Sequencing input: peripheral blood. The receptors here all came from a human donor in a cohort sampled during active COVID-19.

V gene TRBV7-2 combines with J gene TRBJ1-5, with D unclear. V was clipped by 4 bases and J by 6 bases, with 7 bases between them. Per the germline V gene, CDR1 is SGHTA and CDR2 is FQGNSA. This CDR3 comprises 12 residues. CDR3 residues: CASSSHGQPQHF. The CDR3 nucleotides are TGTGCCAGCAGCTCTCACGGTCAGCCCCAGCATTTT.

This chain links TRBV2 with TRBJ2-5; D not resolved. This CDR3 region has 14 residues. V shed 3 bases and J shed 0 bases, with 8 bases lying between them. The germline CDR1 and CDR2 sequences are SNHLY and FYNNEI. CDR3 nucleotide sequence: TGTGCCAGCAGTGATAGGCGGAACCAAGAGACCCAGTACTTC. Translated: CASSDRRNQETQYF.

The chain joins TRBV12-3 or TRBV12-4 to TRBJ1-2, with TRBD1 matching 9 bases. V gave up 5 bases and J gave up 7 bases; unmatched junction bases: 5. This CDR3 spans 13 amino acids. CDR3 protein: CASSPQGAGGYTF. DNA for the CDR3: TGTGCCAGCAGTCCACAGGGGGCGGGTGGCTACACCTTC.

This chain links TRBV4-1 with TRBJ1-5; 9 nucleotides line up with TRBD1. The CDR3 is made up of 19 amino acids. Germline values: CDR1 MGHRA, CDR2 YSYEKL. V shed 0 bases and J 9 bases; nucleotides not matched to a gene: 18. CDR3 region: CASSQDTTTGQGPLRPQHF. CDR3 coding DNA: TGCGCCAGCAGCCAAGACACTACTACGGGACAGGGCCCCCTTCGGCCCCAGCATTTT.

This clone was seen just once. The chain joins TRBV7-9 to TRBJ1-2, with 11 bases identical to TRBD1. There are 16 residues in the CDR3. Germline V gene lookup returns CDR1 SEHNR and CDR2 FQNEAQ (reference sequence). Trimming cost V 0 bases and J 6 bases; bases outside gene matches: 6. CDR3 residues: CASSLAAGTGGHGYTF. The CDR3 DNA reads as TGTGCCAGCAGCTTAGCGGCCGGGACAGGGGGGCATGGCTACACCTTC.

The chain recombines TRBV9 with TRBJ2-3; a possible D gene is TRBD2 (5 bases). The CDR3 has 15 residues. V lost 6 bases to trimming and J lost 11 bases, with 25 bases between them. CDR1 SGDLS and CDR2 YYNGEE come from the germline V gene. The CDR3 bases are TGTGCCAGCACAAAAGGATTAGCGTCCTTTCCCGAGCAGTATTTT. Amino acid sequence: CASTKGLASFPEQYF. The full variable domain, its missing parts supplied by reference TRBV9 and TRBJ2-3, is DSGVTQTPKHLITATGQRVTLRCSPRSGDLSVYWYQQSLDQGLQFLIQYYNGEERAKGNILERFSAQQFPDLHSELNLSSLELGDSALYFCASTKGLASFPEQYFGPGTRLTVL.

V gene TRBV11-2 combines with J gene TRBJ1-1; possibly TRBD1 for D (5 bases). CDR1 is SGHAT, CDR2 FQNNGV, per germline. V was trimmed by 5 bases and J by 2 bases, leaving 9 bases between them. CDR3 length: 13 amino acids. CDR3 nucleotides: TGTGCCAGCAGCGGGGCTAAAAACACTGAAGCTTTCTTT. As protein: CASSGAKNTEAFF.

This clone was found a few times. The chain combines TRBV10-3 with TRBJ1-3, with a possible D match to TRBD1 (6 bases). With 0 bases removed from V and 0 bases from J, the gap between germline ends came to 9 bases. Germline lookup yields CDR1 ENHRY and CDR2 SYGVKD. This CDR3 region has 16 residues. This chain's CDR3 is CAISESGGGSGNTIYF. The CDR3 DNA is TGTGCCATCAGTGAGTCGGGAGGGGGCTCTGGAAACACCATATATTTT.

This clone was seen only once. V and J are TRBV29-1 and TRBJ2-2, with 8 bases identical to TRBD2. This CDR3 is built from 14 residues. V dropped 6 bases and J dropped 1; count of bases not matched to a gene: 4. Germline V CDR1 and CDR2: SQVTM, ANQGSEA. CDR3 bases: TGCAGCGTGCGGAGCGGGGGGAACACCGGGGAGCTGTTTTTT. Translated: CSVRSGGNTGELFF.

This chain joins TRBV5-4 and TRBJ1-2; D is uncertain. The germline V and J ends were trimmed by 4 bases and 3 bases, with 4 bases remaining between them. This CDR3 is built from 11 residues. Germline V gene sequence: CDR1 SGHNT, CDR2 YYREEE (reference sequence). The CDR3 here is CASSQDYGYTF. The DNA of the CDR3 is TGTGCCAGCAGCCAGGACTATGGCTACACCTTC.

The gene calls are TRBV7-9 and TRBJ1-2; 7 bases agree with TRBD1. Germline V gene data show CDR1 as SEHNR and CDR2 as FQNEAQ (reference sequence). Germline trimming cut 5 bases from V and 2 bases from J; bases unmatched to any gene: 5. The CDR3 has 14 residues. CDR3 sequence (DNA): TGTGCCAGCAGCCCGGCGGGACAGAACTATGGCTACACCTTC. Encoded protein: CASSPAGQNYGYTF.

This chain connects TRBV29-1 to TRBJ1-3; TRBD1 might be the D (5 bases). Germline V CDR1 and CDR2: SQVTM, ANQGSEA. This CDR3 has 13 residues. V dropped 4 bases and J dropped 3 bases, with 10 bases sitting between them. CDR3 bases: TGCAGCGTTGGGGCAGGGTATGGAAACACCATATATTTT. Its translation: CSVGAGYGNTIYF.

The chain recombines TRBV28 with TRBJ2-7; a weak D match, TRBD2 (5 bases). The CDR3 has 12 amino acids. Germline values: CDR1 MDHEN, CDR2 SYDVKM. V lost 3 bases to trimming and J lost 4 bases, with 7 bases between them. CDR3: CASSFQRYEQYF. CDR3 coding DNA: TGTGCCAGCAGTTTTCAGCGGTACGAGCAGTACTTC.

This rearrangement joins TRBV5-4 to TRBJ2-3; 10 bases are shared with TRBD2. The CDR3 runs 18 residues. The V segment lost 0 bases and the J segment 0 bases; nucleotides outside the gene matches: 7. Germline CDR1 SGHNT, CDR2 YYREEE (reference sequence). The CDR3 loop is CASSLGQRGGSSTDTQYF. The DNA for the CDR3 is TGTGCCAGCAGCTTGGGCCAGCGGGGGGGCTCTAGCACAGATACGCAGTATTTT.

J is TRBJ1-2 and V is TRBV5-4, with unresolved D. The germline gives CDR1 SGHNT, CDR2 YYREEE (reference sequence). The CDR3 contains 13 residues. The V gene lost 4 bases and the J gene lost 2 bases, with 9 bases spanning the gap. CDR3: CASSPDTNYGYTF. Here the CDR3 DNA reads TGTGCCAGCAGCCCAGACACCAACTATGGCTACACCTTC.

The chain couples TRBV7-6 to TRBJ2-1; D perhaps matches TRBD2 (5 bases). The CDR3 spans 16 residues. V gave up 4 bases and J gave up 7 bases, with 20 bases separating them. CDR1 is SGHVS and CDR2 is FNYEAQ in the germline V gene. The CDR3 reads CASSSPGPARGNEQFF. In nucleotides, the CDR3 is TGTGCCAGCAGCTCTCCGGGCCCAGCGCGAGGGAATGAGCAGTTCTTC.

The V and J genes are TRBV19 and TRBJ1-5; D perhaps matches TRBD1 (6 bases). This CDR3 contains 16 residues. Trimming took off 6 bases at V and 0 bases at J, with 15 bases between the two ends. CDR1 and CDR2 from the germline V gene are LNHDA and SQIVND (reference sequence). The CDR3 protein is CASSTTGTYSNQPQHF. CDR3 DNA: TGTGCCAGTAGCACAACCGGGACATATAGCAATCAGCCCCAGCATTTT.

The chain uses TRBV12-1 and TRBJ2-7; the D call TRBD1 from the table was never checked on the DNA. TRBV12-1 is reported as a pseudogene. The CDR3 is 12 amino acids. The CDR3 reads CASSLWGHEQYF. CDR3 DNA: TGTGCCAGCAGCTTGTGGGGCCACGAGCAGTACTTC.

The chain's CDR3 is CASSLEKRMDEQFF. For the CDR3, the DNA is TGTGCCAGCAGCTTAGAAAAGCGGATGGATGAGCAGTTCTTC. The chain recombines TRBV7-9 with TRBJ2-1; TRBD2 might be the D (5 bases). Per the germline V gene, CDR1 is SEHNR and CDR2 is FQNEAQ (reference sequence). V shed 1 base and J shed 8 bases, with 12 bases lying between them. The CDR3 runs 14 residues.

The rearrangement uses TRBV27 and TRBJ2-7; 9 nucleotides match TRBD1. The germline V gene has CDR1 MNHEY and CDR2 SMNVEV (reference sequence). The CDR3 spans 18 residues. The junction had 15 bases not matched to a gene; V was cut back by 6 bases and J by 0 bases. CDR3 nucleotides: TGTGCCAGCAGCAAAGGGACAGGGTGGAGTAACCCCTCCTACGAGCAGTACTTC. Translation: CASSKGTGWSNPSYEQYF.